A single sample is the source of the 26 T cell receptor beta chains below, sequenced in a study of Ad26.COV2.S vaccination and SARS-CoV-2 variants. The data were produced by immunoSEQ multiplex PCR, yet TCRdb's version contains in-frame clones alone and is incomplete. This sample yields 300,000 to 350,000 clones, of which 85% to 90% are seen a single time; 5.5% belongs to the top ten. Treatment described: about 20 received Ad26.COV2.S at low or high dose, single or two shots; about 5 received placebo; per-sample allocation not given. Day 63 after the first injection of vaccine or placebo was the sampling time. The sequenced sample was peripheral blood, obtained in a trial of Ad26.COV2.S vaccine versus placebo. The receptors were sampled from a person aged 18 to 65 who received the Ad26.COV2.S COVID-19 vaccine or a placebo.

The chain carries TRBV10-2 and TRBJ1-1; D might be TRBD1 (5 bases). Germline assignment: CDR1 WSHSY and CDR2 SAAADI. V lost 6 bases and J lost 2, with 16 bases in between. The CDR3 spans 15 residues. The CDR3 loop reads CASRPGGTANTEAFF. The CDR3 nucleotides are TGCGCCAGCAGACCCGGCGGGACCGCAAACACTGAAGCTTTCTTT.

This clone was recorded once. The chain joins TRBV29-1 to TRBJ1-2; a weak D match, TRBD1 (5 bases). The V and J ends lost 6 bases and 4 bases respectively, with 15 bases between them. In germline, CDR1 is SQVTM, CDR2 ANQGSEA. The length of the CDR3 is 13 residues. In DNA, the CDR3 is TGCAGCGTGGGAGGGGCCCTCAGCTATGGCTACACCTTC. This sequence encodes CSVGGALSYGYTF.

This chain links TRBV12-5 with TRBJ2-7; perhaps TRBD2 as D (7 bases). This CDR3 contains 17 residues. Per the germline V gene, CDR1 is LGHNT and CDR2 is FRNRAP. Trimming took off 1 base at V and 2 bases at J, with 18 bases between the two ends. CDR3 protein: CASGLADWGGPPYEQYF. For the CDR3, the DNA is TGTGCTAGTGGTTTGGCGGATTGGGGGGGGCCCCCCTACGAGCAGTACTTC. Using reference TRBV12-5 and TRBJ2-7 for the parts outside the CDR3, the full variable domain is DARVTQTPRHKVTEMGQEVTMRCQPILGHNTVFWYRQTMMQGLELLAYFRNRAPLDDSGMPKDRFSAEMPDATLATLKIQPSEPRDSAVYFCASGLADWGGPPYEQYFGPGTRLTVT.

This chain uses TRBV6-4 with TRBJ1-3; D unresolved. The germline CDR1 and CDR2 sequences are MRHNA and SNTAGT. The CDR3 loop spans 15 amino acids. V gave up 6 bases and J gave up 3 bases, with 15 bases separating them. CDR3 in DNA: TGTGCCAGCAGAGAGCACGCAAGCCTTGGAAACACCATATATTTT. Translated, it gives CASREHASLGNTIYF.

V usage is TRBV5-1 and J usage is TRBJ2-3; 13 bases fit TRBD2. CDR1 and CDR2 (germline): SGHRS, YFSETQ. The CDR3 contains 16 residues. The V and J ends lost 4 bases and 5 bases, in that order; junction bases with no gene match: 7. In nucleotides, the CDR3 is TGCGCCAGCAGCGTAACTAGCGGGAGGGGAAGAGATACGCAGTATTTT. Its protein product is CASSVTSGRGRDTQYF.

The V gene is TRBV9, the J gene TRBJ2-7, with 9 bases fitting TRBD1. The germline V gene has CDR1 SGDLS and CDR2 YYNGEE. The CDR3 runs to 13 residues. V was pared by 3 bases and J by 7 bases, with 5 bases of the junction left unmatched. The DNA for the CDR3 is TGTGCCAGCAGCGGAGGGGGACAGGGTGAGCAGTACTTC. This codes for CASSGGGQGEQYF.

The chain employs TRBV4-1 and TRBJ1-2, with 10 bases fitting TRBD1. CDR1 MGHRA and CDR2 YSYEKL come from the germline V gene. V lost 2 bases, J lost 8 bases, and 5 bases stayed unmatched. This CDR3 spans 14 amino acids. CDR3 sequence reads: CASSQIGTGDGYTF. CDR3 DNA: TGCGCCAGCAGCCAAATCGGGACAGGGGACGGCTACACCTTC.

This rearrangement joins TRBV5-4 to TRBJ1-1; TRBD1 is a possible D gene (6 bases). The germline V and J ends were trimmed by 2 bases and 3 bases, with 14 bases remaining between them. This CDR3 comprises 15 residues. Germline V gene sequence: CDR1 SGHNT, CDR2 YYREEE (reference sequence). In DNA, the CDR3 is TGTGCCAGCAGCTTTTACAGGGAAAGATACACTGAAGCTTTCTTT. Protein: CASSFYRERYTEAFF.

The rearrangement links TRBV5-1 to TRBJ2-7; possible D gene TRBD1, 6 bases. Trimming removed 1 base at V and 3 bases at J, with 8 bases between. Germline lookup yields CDR1 SGHRS and CDR2 YFSETQ. The CDR3 has 13 residues. DNA for the CDR3: TGCGCCAGCAGCTTGACAGGGTTCTACGAGCAGTACTTC. As protein: CASSLTGFYEQYF.

The V call is TRBV19, the J call TRBJ1-1; 10 nucleotides agree with TRBD1. V lost 5 bases and J lost 1; bases outside the gene matches: 7. This CDR3 is built from 16 residues. Germline V gene lookup returns CDR1 LNHDA and CDR2 SQIVND (reference sequence). The CDR3: CASSARTGGKNTEAFF. The CDR3 DNA follows: TGTGCCAGTAGTGCTCGGACAGGGGGTAAGAACACTGAAGCTTTCTTT.

The rearrangement joins TRBV18 to TRBJ2-3, with 10 bases that match TRBD1. This CDR3 has 20 amino acids. Per germline, CDR1 KGHSH and CDR2 LQKENI. Germline trimming cut 6 bases from V and 4 bases from J; bases unmatched to any gene: 22. For the CDR3, the DNA is TGTGCCAGCTCCAACACCCGGACAGGGGGGTTACGGAGCGGTTCAGATACGCAGTATTTT. Its translation is CASSNTRTGGLRSGSDTQYF.

V and J are TRBV18 and TRBJ1-2; D perhaps matches TRBD1 (6 bases). The CDR3 covers 15 residues. V lost 5 bases and J 3 bases, leaving 16 bases between the germline ends. Germline V gives CDR1 KGHSH, CDR2 LQKENI. The CDR3: CASSAQKGGDYGYTF. In nucleotides, the CDR3 is TGTGCCAGCTCAGCCCAAAAAGGGGGGGACTATGGCTACACCTTC.

This chain uses TRBV5-5 with TRBJ2-1, with a possible D match to TRBD1 (6 bases). Per germline, CDR1 SGHKS and CDR2 YYEKEE (reference sequence). The CDR3 length is 16 residues. V lost 4 bases and J lost 3, with 17 bases in between. The CDR3 spells CASSPWGQTNYNEQFF. The CDR3 nucleotides are TGTGCCAGCAGCCCCTGGGGGCAGACTAACTACAATGAGCAGTTCTTC.

The genes are TRBV9 and TRBJ2-1; possibly TRBD1 or TRBD2 for D (6 bases each). Per the germline V gene, CDR1 is SGDLS and CDR2 is YYNGEE. The CDR3 is 15 amino acids. V was cut by 4 bases and J by 8 bases, with 19 bases left in between. The CDR3 protein is CASSSPPGGPYEQFF. The CDR3 DNA reads TGTGCCAGCAGCTCCCCCCCCGGGGGCCCGTATGAGCAGTTCTTC.

This chain joins TRBV5-1 and TRBJ1-2; no clear D. Germline V gives CDR1 SGHRS, CDR2 YFSETQ. The CDR3 runs to 13 residues. Trimming stripped 0 bases from V and 3 bases from J, with 6 bases between. CDR3 protein: CASSLEAHYGYTF. CDR3 bases: TGCGCCAGCAGCTTGGAGGCCCACTATGGCTACACCTTC.

J is TRBJ2-5 and V is TRBV9, with a weak D call TRBD1 (6 bases). In germline, CDR1 is SGDLS, CDR2 YYNGEE. Trimming left V 3 bases short and J 5 bases short, with 20 bases between. The length of the CDR3 is 16 residues. The CDR3 sequence is CASSGPGGRGWETQYF. Written as DNA, the CDR3 is TGTGCCAGCAGCGGCCCTGGGGGCCGTGGATGGGAGACCCAGTACTTC.

This chain joins TRBV4-1 and TRBJ1-1; TRBD1 matches at 10 bases. Germline V gives CDR1 MGHRA, CDR2 YSYEKL. The CDR3 has 17 amino acids. V gave up 4 bases and J gave up 5 bases; unmatched junction bases: 13. The CDR3 region has the DNA TGCGCCAGCAGCCTATTCAAGACAGGGGGCTACTTTACTGAAGCTTTCTTT. This translates into CASSLFKTGGYFTEAFF.

The chain carries TRBV7-8 and TRBJ2-3; D ambiguous. Germline lookup yields CDR1 SGHVS and CDR2 FQNEAQ. The germline V and J ends were trimmed by 5 bases and 0 bases, with 12 bases remaining between them. This CDR3 contains 15 residues. The chain's CDR3 is CASSLDRPSTDTQYF. For the CDR3, the DNA is TGTGCCAGCAGCCTAGACCGACCTAGCACAGATACGCAGTATTTT.

The V call is TRBV9, the J call TRBJ2-2, with D tentatively TRBD1 (5 bases). The CDR3 consists of 15 residues. V lost 3 bases and J 1 base, leaving 10 bases between the germline ends. Germline V gene data show CDR1 as SGDLS and CDR2 as YYNGEE. The CDR3 region is CASSGDRVNTGELFF. The CDR3 DNA is TGTGCCAGCAGCGGAGACAGAGTGAACACCGGGGAGCTGTTTTTT.

The chain has TRBV6-6 and TRBJ1-2; 7 bases fit TRBD1. CDR3 length: 14 amino acids. J was trimmed by 7 bases and V by 4 bases; bases with no gene match: 9. The germline V gene encodes CDR1 MNHNY and CDR2 SVGAGI (reference sequence). This chain's CDR3 is CASSFRQGEGGYTF. For the CDR3, the DNA is TGTGCCAGCAGTTTTCGACAGGGTGAAGGTGGCTACACCTTC.

V and J are TRBV4-3 and TRBJ1-3; 7 bases are shared with TRBD1. CDR1 is LGHNA and CDR2 is YSLEER in the germline V gene. The junction had 9 bases not matched to a gene; V was cut back by 4 bases and J by 0 bases. There are 17 residues in the CDR3. CDR3 nucleotides: TGCGCCAGCAGCCTGAGTCGACAGGGTGCCTCTGGAAACACCATATATTTT. Translated: CASSLSRQGASGNTIYF.

The rearrangement uses TRBV27 and TRBJ2-3, with no clear D. This CDR3 has 14 amino acids. Trimming cost V 4 bases and J 5 bases, with 13 bases left between them. Germline loops: CDR1 MNHEY, CDR2 SMNVEV (reference sequence). Here the CDR3 reads CASSSMNKIDTQYF. The CDR3 region has the DNA TGTGCCAGCAGTTCGATGAATAAAATAGATACGCAGTATTTT.

This clone has a handful of counts. The chain employs TRBV11-2 and TRBJ2-1; tentative D call: TRBD2 (6 bases). The germline V and J ends were trimmed by 1 base and 3 bases, with 10 bases remaining between them. Per germline, CDR1 SGHAT and CDR2 FQNNGV. The CDR3 consists of 15 residues. CDR3 amino acids: CASSLGPGLYNEQFF. The CDR3 DNA reads TGTGCCAGCAGCTTAGGCCCGGGACTCTACAATGAGCAGTTCTTC. Full variable domain (remainder filled in from reference TRBV11-2 and TRBJ2-1): EAGVAQSPRYKIIEKRQSVAFWCNPISGHATLYWYQQILGQGPKLLIQFQNNGVVDDSQLPKDRFSAERLKGVDSTLKIQPAKLEDSAVYLCASSLGPGLYNEQFFGPGTRLTVL.

This sequence joins TRBV19 and TRBJ2-3; D ambiguous. Trimming stripped 3 bases from V and 0 bases from J, with 1 base between. The CDR3 sequence is 12 residues long. The germline V gene has CDR1 LNHDA and CDR2 SQIVND (reference sequence). CDR3 region: CASSMSTDTQYF. Here the CDR3 DNA reads TGTGCCAGTAGTATGAGCACAGATACGCAGTATTTT.

V and J are TRBV5-1 and TRBJ2-3; tentative D call: TRBD2 (5 bases). Trimming removed 5 bases from V and 4 bases from J, with 11 bases in between. The CDR3 consists of 13 residues. Germline values: CDR1 SGHRS, CDR2 YFSETQ. The CDR3 loop reads CASSSSAADTQYF. DNA of the CDR3: TGCGCCAGCAGTTCCTCAGCGGCAGATACGCAGTATTTT.

The chain employs TRBV28 and TRBJ2-1; 8 bases match TRBD1. CDR1 and CDR2 (germline): MDHEN, SYDVKM. V trimming: 4 bases; J trimming: 11 bases; junction bases outside the gene matches: 4. This CDR3 contains 12 residues. The CDR3 sequence is CASSSDREKQFF. CDR3 DNA sequence: TGTGCCAGCAGTTCGGACAGGGAGAAGCAGTTCTTC.